This TCR beta chain was captured by sequencing in a study of shared clonotypes between healthy human individuals. TCRdb's copy holds only in-frame clones and misses some; the assay was immunoSEQ multiplex PCR. The sample has about 2 million clones, approximately 94% seen once. CD45RO-negative cells were positively selected for CCR7, leaving out terminally differentiated effector memory CD45RA+ cells. Participating donors were healthy, HIV-negative adults free of recent acute infections or vaccinations. The V end was cut by 3 bases, the J end by 3 bases, with 18 bases between. CDR1 and CDR2 (germline): MGHRA, YSYEKL. This CDR3 is 16 amino acids long.

The receptor was derived from a man aged 18-30 years in good health. Source material: naive CD8+ T cells sorted from blood. V and J are TRBV4-1 and TRBJ2-7; TRBD1 might be the D (6 bases). The CDR3 loop is CASSQGAGNNYYEQYF. The DNA for the CDR3 is TGCGCCAGCAGCCAGGGGGCAGGAAATAATTACTACGAGCAGTACTTC.